This T cell receptor (beta chain) was identified in a study of T cell responses to AZD1222 COVID-19 vaccine. Study-wide results and caveats: In all cases, repertoires were sampled only after the peak T cell response. Targets within unmutated variant regions were reportedly found for nearly half of spike-specific TCRs. Clonal diversity was possibly underestimated; the donors were predominantly white British and more often female. At baseline, seropositivity was found in only a handful of AZD1222 recipients.

This clone was seen a single time. What it recognizes is unknown. Produced via immunoSEQ multiplex PCR; TCRdb's table is partial and in-frame only. The profile covers about 78,000 clones, with 75% to 90% appearing a single time and around 1.5% taken by the ten largest. This CDR3 is 13 amino acids long. The V gene lost 8 bases and the J gene lost 3 bases, with 11 bases spanning the gap. This chain connects TRBV12-3 or TRBV12-4 to TRBJ2-1; perhaps TRBD2 as D (6 bases). The receptor was isolated from an adult who received the AZD1222 COVID-19 vaccine. Sequences were derived from peripheral blood, sampled 28 days after the second AZD1222 dose. CDR3 region: CASGLEGYNEQFF. CDR3 DNA sequence: TGTGCCAGCGGCCTGGAGGGCTACAATGAGCAGTTCTTC.